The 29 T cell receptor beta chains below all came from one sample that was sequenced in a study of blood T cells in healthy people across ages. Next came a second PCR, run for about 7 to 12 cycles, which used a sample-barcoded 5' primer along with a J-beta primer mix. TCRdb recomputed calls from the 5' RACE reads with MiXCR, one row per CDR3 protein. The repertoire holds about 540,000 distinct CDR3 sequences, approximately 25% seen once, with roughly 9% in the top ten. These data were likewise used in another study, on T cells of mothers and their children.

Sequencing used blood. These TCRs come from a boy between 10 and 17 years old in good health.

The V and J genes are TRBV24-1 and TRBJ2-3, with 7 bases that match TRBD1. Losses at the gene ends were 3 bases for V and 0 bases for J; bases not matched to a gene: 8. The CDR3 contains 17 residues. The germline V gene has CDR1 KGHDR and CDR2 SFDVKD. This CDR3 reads CATSDTRQGGSTDTQYF. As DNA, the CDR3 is TGTGCCACCAGTGATACCCGACAGGGTGGAAGCACAGATACGCAGTATTTT.

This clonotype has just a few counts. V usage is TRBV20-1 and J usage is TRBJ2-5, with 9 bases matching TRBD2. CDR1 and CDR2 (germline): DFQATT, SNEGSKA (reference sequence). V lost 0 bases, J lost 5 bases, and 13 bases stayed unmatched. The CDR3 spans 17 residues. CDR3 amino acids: CSARDPVSGGPLETQYF. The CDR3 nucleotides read TGCAGTGCTAGAGATCCTGTCAGCGGGGGGCCCCTTGAGACCCAGTACTTC.

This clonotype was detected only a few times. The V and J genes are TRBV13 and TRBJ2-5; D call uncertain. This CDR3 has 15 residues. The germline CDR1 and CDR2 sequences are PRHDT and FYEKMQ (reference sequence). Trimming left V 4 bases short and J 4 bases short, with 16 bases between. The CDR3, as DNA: TGTGCCAGCAGCTCACCCAGCCGGGCTGGAGAGACCCAGTACTTC. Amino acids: CASSSPSRAGETQYF.

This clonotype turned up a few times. CDR3 residues: CASSLNRLAGGAKNIQYF. The CDR3 nucleotides read TGTGCCAGCAGCTTGAACCGGCTAGCGGGGGGCGCCAAAAACATTCAGTACTTC. The V gene is TRBV5-5, the J gene TRBJ2-4; 11 bases agree with TRBD2. The CDR3 is made up of 18 amino acids. Germline V gene data show CDR1 as SGHKS and CDR2 as YYEKEE (reference sequence). J lost 1 base, V lost 1 base, and 7 bases had no gene match.

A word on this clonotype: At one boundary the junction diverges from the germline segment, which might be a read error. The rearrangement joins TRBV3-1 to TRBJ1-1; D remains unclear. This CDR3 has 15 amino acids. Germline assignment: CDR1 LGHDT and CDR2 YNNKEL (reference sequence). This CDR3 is CASNQLVGLDTEAFF. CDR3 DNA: TGTGCCAGCAACCAATTGGTCGGTTTGGACACTGAAGCTTTCTTT.

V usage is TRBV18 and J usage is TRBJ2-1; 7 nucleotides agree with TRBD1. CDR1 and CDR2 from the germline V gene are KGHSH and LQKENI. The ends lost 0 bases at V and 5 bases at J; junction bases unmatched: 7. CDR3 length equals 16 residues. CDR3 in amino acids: CASSPPDRALHNEQFF. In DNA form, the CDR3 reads TGTGCCAGCTCACCACCAGACAGGGCCTTACACAATGAGCAGTTCTTC.

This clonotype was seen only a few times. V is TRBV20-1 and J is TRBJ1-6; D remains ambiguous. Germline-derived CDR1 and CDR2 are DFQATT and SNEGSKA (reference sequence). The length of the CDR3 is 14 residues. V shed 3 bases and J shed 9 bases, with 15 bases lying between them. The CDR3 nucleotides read TGCAGTGCTAGGGATGTGACATCGGGTTCACCCCTCCACTTT. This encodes CSARDVTSGSPLHF.

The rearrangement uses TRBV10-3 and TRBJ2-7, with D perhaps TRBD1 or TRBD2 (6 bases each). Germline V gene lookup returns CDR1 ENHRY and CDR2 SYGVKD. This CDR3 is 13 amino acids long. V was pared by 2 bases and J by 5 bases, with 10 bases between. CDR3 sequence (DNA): TGTGCCATCAGTGAGAGGGGGGAGGACGAGCAGTACTTC. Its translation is CAISERGEDEQYF.

This CDR3 reads CASSQDRGPQETQYF. CDR3 sequence (DNA): TGCGCCAGCAGCCAAGACAGGGGTCCCCAAGAGACCCAGTACTTC. The chain links TRBV4-3 to TRBJ2-5; D may be TRBD1 (6 bases). Germline V gene sequence: CDR1 LGHNA, CDR2 YSLEER. The CDR3 is 15 residues long. Trimming took off 0 bases at V and 1 base at J, with 9 bases between the two ends.

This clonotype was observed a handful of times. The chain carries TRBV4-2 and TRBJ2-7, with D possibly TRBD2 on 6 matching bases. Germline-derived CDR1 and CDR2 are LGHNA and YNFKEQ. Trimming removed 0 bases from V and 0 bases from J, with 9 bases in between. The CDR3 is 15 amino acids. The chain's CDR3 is CASSQEGSGSYEQYF. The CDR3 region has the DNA TGTGCCAGCAGCCAAGAGGGTAGCGGCTCCTACGAGCAGTACTTC.

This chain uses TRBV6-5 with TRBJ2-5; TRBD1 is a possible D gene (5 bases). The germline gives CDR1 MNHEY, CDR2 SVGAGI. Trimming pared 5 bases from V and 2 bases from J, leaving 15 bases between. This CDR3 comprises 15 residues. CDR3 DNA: TGTGCCAGCAGTCCGACATGGGGCCAGCAAGAGACCCAGTACTTC. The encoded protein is CASSPTWGQQETQYF.

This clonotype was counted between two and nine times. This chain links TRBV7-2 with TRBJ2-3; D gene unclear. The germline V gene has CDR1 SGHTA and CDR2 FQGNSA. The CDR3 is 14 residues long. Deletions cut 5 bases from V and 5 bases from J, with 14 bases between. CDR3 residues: CASSGLKLVDTQYF. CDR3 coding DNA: TGTGCCAGCAGCGGATTGAAACTGGTAGATACGCAGTATTTT.

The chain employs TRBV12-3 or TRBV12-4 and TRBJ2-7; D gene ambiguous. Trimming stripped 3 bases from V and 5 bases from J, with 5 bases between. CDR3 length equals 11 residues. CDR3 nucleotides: TGTGCCAGCAGTTTTAACAACGAGCAGTACTTC. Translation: CASSFNNEQYF.

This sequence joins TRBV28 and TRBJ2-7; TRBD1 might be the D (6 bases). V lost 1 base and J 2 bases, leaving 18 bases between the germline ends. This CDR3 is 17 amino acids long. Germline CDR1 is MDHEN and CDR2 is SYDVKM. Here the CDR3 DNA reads TGTGCCAGCAGTTTATCCGAACTACCGGACAGACCCTACGAGCAGTACTTC. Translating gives CASSLSELPDRPYEQYF.

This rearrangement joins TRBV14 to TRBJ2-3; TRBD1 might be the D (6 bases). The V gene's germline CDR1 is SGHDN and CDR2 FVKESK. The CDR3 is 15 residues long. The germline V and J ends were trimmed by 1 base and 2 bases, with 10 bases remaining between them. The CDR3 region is CASSQGQAYTDTQYF. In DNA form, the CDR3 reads TGTGCCAGCAGCCAAGGACAGGCCTACACAGATACGCAGTATTTT.

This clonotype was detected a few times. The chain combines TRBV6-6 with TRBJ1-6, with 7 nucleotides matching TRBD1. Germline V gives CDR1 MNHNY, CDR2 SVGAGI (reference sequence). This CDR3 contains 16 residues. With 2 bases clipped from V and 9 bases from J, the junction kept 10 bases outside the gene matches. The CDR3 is CASSYQRDSHVSPLHF. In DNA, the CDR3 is TGTGCCAGCAGTTACCAACGGGACAGCCACGTTTCACCCCTCCACTTT.

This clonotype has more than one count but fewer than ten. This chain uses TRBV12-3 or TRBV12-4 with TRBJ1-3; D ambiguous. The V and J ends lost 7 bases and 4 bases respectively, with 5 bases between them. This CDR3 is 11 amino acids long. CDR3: CASTLGNTIYF. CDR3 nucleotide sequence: TGTGCCAGCACATTGGGAAACACCATATATTTT.

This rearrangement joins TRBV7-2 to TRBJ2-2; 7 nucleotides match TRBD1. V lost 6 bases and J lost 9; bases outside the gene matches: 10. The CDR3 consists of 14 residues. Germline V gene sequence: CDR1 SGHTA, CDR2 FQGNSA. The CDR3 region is CASRLRQGIRELFF. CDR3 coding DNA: TGTGCCAGCAGACTACGACAGGGTATTAGGGAGCTGTTTTTT.

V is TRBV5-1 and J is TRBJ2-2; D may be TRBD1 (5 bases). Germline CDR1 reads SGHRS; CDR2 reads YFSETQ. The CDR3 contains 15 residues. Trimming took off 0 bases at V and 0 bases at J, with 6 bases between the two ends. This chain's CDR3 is CASSLETANTGELFF. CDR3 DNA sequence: TGCGCCAGCAGCTTGGAGACAGCGAACACCGGGGAGCTGTTTTTT.

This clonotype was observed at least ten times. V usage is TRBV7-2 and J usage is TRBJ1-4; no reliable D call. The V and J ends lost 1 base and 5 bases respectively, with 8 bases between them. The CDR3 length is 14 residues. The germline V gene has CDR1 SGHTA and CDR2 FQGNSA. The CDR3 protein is CASSLVGGNEKLFF. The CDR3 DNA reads TGTGCCAGCAGCTTAGTCGGAGGGAATGAAAAACTGTTTTTT.

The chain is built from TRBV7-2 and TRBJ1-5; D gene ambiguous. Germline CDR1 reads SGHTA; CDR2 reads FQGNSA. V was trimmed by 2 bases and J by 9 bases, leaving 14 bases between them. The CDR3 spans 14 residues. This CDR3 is CASSLIDGGGPQHF. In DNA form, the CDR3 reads TGTGCCAGCAGCTTAATCGACGGCGGCGGGCCCCAGCATTTT.

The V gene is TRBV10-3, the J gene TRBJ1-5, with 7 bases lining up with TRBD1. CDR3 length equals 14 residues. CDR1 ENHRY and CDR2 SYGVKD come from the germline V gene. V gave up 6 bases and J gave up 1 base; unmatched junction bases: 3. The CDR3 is CAISPTGSNQPQHF. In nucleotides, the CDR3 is TGTGCCATCAGCCCGACAGGGAGCAATCAGCCCCAGCATTTT.

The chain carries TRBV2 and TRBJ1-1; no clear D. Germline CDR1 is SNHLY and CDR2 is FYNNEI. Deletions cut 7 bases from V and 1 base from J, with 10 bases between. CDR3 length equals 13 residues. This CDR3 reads CASNIGRNTEAFF. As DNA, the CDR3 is TGTGCCAGCAATATAGGACGGAACACTGAAGCTTTCTTT.

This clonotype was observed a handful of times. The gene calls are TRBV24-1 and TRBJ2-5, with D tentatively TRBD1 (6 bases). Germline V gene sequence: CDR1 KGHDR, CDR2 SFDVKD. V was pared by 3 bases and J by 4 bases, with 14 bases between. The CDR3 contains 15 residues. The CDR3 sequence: CATSDPTGPGETQYF. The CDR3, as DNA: TGTGCCACCAGTGATCCTACAGGGCCGGGAGAGACCCAGTACTTC.

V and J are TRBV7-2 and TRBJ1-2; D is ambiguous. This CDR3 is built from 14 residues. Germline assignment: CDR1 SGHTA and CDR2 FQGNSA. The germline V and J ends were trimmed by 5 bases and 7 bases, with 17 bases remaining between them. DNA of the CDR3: TGTGCCAGCAGCCTGGACGGCGCGCCGGGTGGCTACACCTTC. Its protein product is CASSLDGAPGGYTF.

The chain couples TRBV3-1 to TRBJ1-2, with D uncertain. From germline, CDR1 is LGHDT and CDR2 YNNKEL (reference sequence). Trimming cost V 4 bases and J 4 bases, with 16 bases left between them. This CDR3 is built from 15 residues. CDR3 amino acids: CASSLKGLGGYGYTF. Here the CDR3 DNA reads TGTGCCAGCAGCCTCAAAGGGCTGGGAGGCTATGGCTACACCTTC.

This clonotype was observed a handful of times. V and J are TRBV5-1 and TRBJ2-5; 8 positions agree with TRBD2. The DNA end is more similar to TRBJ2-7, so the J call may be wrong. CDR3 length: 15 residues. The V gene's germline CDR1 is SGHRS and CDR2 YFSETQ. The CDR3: CASSFFGGDAYEQYF. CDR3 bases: TGCGCCAGCAGCTTCTTCGGGGGGGACGCCTACGAGCAGTACTTC.

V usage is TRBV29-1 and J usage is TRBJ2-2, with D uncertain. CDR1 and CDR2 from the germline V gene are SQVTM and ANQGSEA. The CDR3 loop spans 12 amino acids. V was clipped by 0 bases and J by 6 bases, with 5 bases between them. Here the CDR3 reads CSVEESSGELFF. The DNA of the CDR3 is TGCAGCGTTGAAGAATCTTCCGGGGAGCTGTTTTTT.

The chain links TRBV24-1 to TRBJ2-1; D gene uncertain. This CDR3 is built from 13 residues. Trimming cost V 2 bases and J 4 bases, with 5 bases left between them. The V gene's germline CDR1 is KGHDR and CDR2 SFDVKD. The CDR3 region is CATSDWIYNEQFF. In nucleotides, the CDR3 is TGTGCCACCAGTGATTGGATTTACAATGAGCAGTTCTTC.